The subject of this entry is one TCR beta chain. The data were taken from a study of blood T cell repertoires in COVID-19. Study details: The analysed material was cDNA or gDNA that came from T cells, B-cell-depleted T cells, or PBMCs.

Some clones are missing from TCRdb's copy, which holds only in-frame ones; the method was immunoSEQ multiplex PCR. The data show approximately 190,000 clones, 82% seen once. Sequencing used peripheral blood. This TCR was sampled from an older woman with COVID-19, enrolled during active disease.

The CDR3 nucleotides read TGTGCCAGCCCGAGGCCCGGGATGGGAACTGAAGCTTTCTTT. Its translation: CASPRPGMGTEAFF. The chain uses TRBV28 and TRBJ1-1; D gene ambiguous. Germline values: CDR1 MDHEN, CDR2 SYDVKM. The CDR3 contains 14 residues. Trimming shortened V by 8 bases and J by 5 bases, and 18 bases separated the two germline ends.